This TCR beta chain was identified in a study of control samples from healthy donors and cancer patients. Here immunoSEQ multiplex PCR was the method, and the copy in TCRdb shows in-frame clones only, minus some. There are roughly 150,000 clones in the sample; 88% occur only once, and about 1.7% lies in the top ten. This CDR3 has 14 residues. V was clipped by 4 bases and J by 3 bases, with 13 bases between them. Germline CDR1 LGHDT, CDR2 YNNKEL (reference sequence). This sequence originates from a man between 18 and 29 years old in good health. The V call is TRBV3-1 (or the pseudogene TRBV3-2), the J call TRBJ2-7; perhaps TRBD1 as D (6 bases). Input material: blood. The CDR3 loop reads CASSLGHRIYEQYF. CDR3 DNA sequence: TGTGCCAGCAGCCTGGGACACCGCATCTACGAGCAGTACTTC.